The source of this T cell receptor (beta chain) is a study of PD-L1 blockade in urothelial cancer. Study context: Samples of blood were analyzed 3 weeks (second dose) and 6 weeks after treatment start.

Time point defined: pretreatment peripheral blood. Individual patients had between 1 and 8 samples, taken pretreatment and on-treatment. Using immunoSEQ multiplex PCR, the repertoire was profiled, and TCRdb retains in-frame clones only, with some absent. The sample carries 48,000 or so clones, 87% recorded once. Germline values: CDR1 SNHLY, CDR2 FYNNEI. V lost 0 bases and J 7 bases, leaving 15 bases between the germline ends. CDR3 size: 16 residues. The sequence derives from a woman aged 55-70 years with urothelial cancer. The rearrangement uses TRBV2 and TRBJ1-4, with D perhaps matching TRBD1 (6 bases). This specimen was PBMCs, taken around atezolizumab (anti-PD-L1) treatment. CDR3 nucleotides: TGTGCCAGCAGTGAAGCAGGGGCAGGGGTGGGTGAAAAACTGTTTTTT. It translates to CASSEAGAGVGEKLFF.